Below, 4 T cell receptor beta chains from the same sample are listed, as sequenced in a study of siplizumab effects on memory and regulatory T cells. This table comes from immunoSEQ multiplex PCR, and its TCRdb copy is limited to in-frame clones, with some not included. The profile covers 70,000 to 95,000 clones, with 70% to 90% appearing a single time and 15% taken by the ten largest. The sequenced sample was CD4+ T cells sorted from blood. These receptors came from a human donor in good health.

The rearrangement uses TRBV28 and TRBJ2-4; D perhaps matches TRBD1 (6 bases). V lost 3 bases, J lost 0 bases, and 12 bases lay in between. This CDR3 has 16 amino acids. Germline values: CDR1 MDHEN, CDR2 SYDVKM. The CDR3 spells CASSLAGVLAKNIQYF. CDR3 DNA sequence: TGTGCCAGCAGTTTGGCAGGGGTCCTAGCCAAAAACATTCAGTACTTC.

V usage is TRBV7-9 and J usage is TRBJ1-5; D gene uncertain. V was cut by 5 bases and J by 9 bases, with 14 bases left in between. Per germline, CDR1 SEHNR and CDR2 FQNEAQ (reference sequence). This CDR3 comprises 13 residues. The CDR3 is CASSPDGSGPQHF. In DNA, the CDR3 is TGTGCCAGCAGCCCGGACGGTTCGGGGCCCCAGCATTTT.

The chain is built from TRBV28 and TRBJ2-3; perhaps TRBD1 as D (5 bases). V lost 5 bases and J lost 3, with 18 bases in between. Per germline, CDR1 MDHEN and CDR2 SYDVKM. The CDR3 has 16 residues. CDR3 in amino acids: CASSQGFWMRTDTQYF. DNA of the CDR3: TGTGCCAGCAGTCAGGGATTTTGGATGAGGACAGATACGCAGTATTTT. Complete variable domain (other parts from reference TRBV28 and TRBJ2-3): DVKVTQSSRYLVKRTGEKVFLECVQDMDHENMFWYRQDPGLGLRLIYFSYDVKMKEKGDIPEGYSVSREKKERFSLILESASTNQTSMYLCASSQGFWMRTDTQYFGPGTRLTVL.

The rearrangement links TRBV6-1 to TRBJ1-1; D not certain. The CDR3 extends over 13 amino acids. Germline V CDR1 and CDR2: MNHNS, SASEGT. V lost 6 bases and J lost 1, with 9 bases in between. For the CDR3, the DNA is TGTGCCAGCAGCCGCGGAGGGAACACTGAAGCTTTCTTT. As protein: CASSRGGNTEAFF.